The 3 T cell receptor beta chains reported below all come from one sample, sequenced in a study of cytomegalovirus exposure and HLA in healthy donors. The PCR used 60 Vbeta and 13 Jbeta primers. The assay was immunoSEQ multiplex PCR, and TCRdb's table has in-frame clones only and misses some. The table records 95,000 to 150,000 clones, around 76% of them present only once. The source material was PBMCs. These receptors originate from a man aged 55 to 70 in good health and CMV-seropositive.

The chain joins TRBV28 to TRBJ2-5; unclear D gene. The V end lost 4 bases, the J end lost 2 bases, and 14 bases lay between the germline ends. In germline, CDR1 is MDHEN, CDR2 SYDVKM. The CDR3 runs 15 residues. The CDR3 bases are TGTGCCAGCAGTTCCTCAGGAAATTCACAAGAGACCCAGTACTTC. It codes for CASSSSGNSQETQYF.

This clone appeared once. This rearrangement joins TRBV29-1 to TRBJ2-7; a weak D match, TRBD2 (9 bases). With 5 bases removed from V and 6 bases from J, the gap between germline ends came to 17 bases. CDR3 length: 13 residues. CDR1 is SQVTM and CDR2 is ANQGSEA in the germline V gene. The DNA for the CDR3 is TGCAGCGTTCACCCTAGCGGGACAGGCGAGCAGTACTTC. As protein: CSVHPSGTGEQYF.

The chain links TRBV28 to TRBJ2-1, with D maybe TRBD2 (6 bases). Deletions cut 7 bases from V and 0 bases from J, with 13 bases between. Germline values: CDR1 MDHEN, CDR2 SYDVKM. CDR3 length equals 15 residues. CDR3 sequence reads: CASITGGASYNEQFF. CDR3 DNA sequence: TGTGCCAGCATCACTGGCGGGGCCTCCTACAATGAGCAGTTCTTC.